The 5 T cell receptor beta chains in this list originate from one sample, sequenced in a study of shared clonotypes between healthy human individuals. Assay used: immunoSEQ multiplex PCR; TCRdb lists only in-frame clones, some missing. Of about 2.4 million clones in the sample, 80% to 95% were seen once. The source material was naive CD4+ T cells from PBMCs. Subset reported: CD45RA+ positively selected. The receptors derive from a young man in good health. Some clones in this sample may be carry-over from other donors' samples.

Points on this clone: This specimen includes other DNA sequences encoding the same CDR3. This CDR3 reads CASSLEDTQYF. The CDR3, as DNA: TGTGCCAGCAGTTTGGAAGATACGCAGTATTTT. V and J are TRBV28 and TRBJ2-3; no clear D. CDR1 is MDHEN and CDR2 is SYDVKM in the germline V gene. Trimming stripped 3 bases from V and 5 bases from J, with 3 bases between. This CDR3 has 11 residues.

V is TRBV5-1 and J is TRBJ2-1; 8 bases align to TRBD2. The V gene's germline CDR1 is SGHRS and CDR2 YFSETQ. The CDR3 has 15 residues. Germline trimming cut 2 bases from V and 9 bases from J; bases unmatched to any gene: 10. The CDR3 is CASSLISGSIAEQFF. The CDR3, as DNA: TGCGCCAGCAGCTTAATAAGCGGGAGTATTGCTGAGCAGTTCTTC.

This chain uses TRBV10-1 with TRBJ1-3, with 7 bases that match TRBD1. This CDR3 has 15 residues. The trim removed 6 bases at V and 2 bases at J, leaving 7 bases unmatched. Germline lookup yields CDR1 WNHNN and CDR2 SYGVQD (reference sequence). The CDR3 is CASRIIGQAGNTIYF. The CDR3 region has the DNA TGCGCCAGCAGAATAATAGGACAGGCTGGAAACACCATATATTTT.

For this clone: The same CDR3 is also encoded by other DNA sequences in this sample. The chain links TRBV5-6 to TRBJ2-4; D not certain. The CDR3 totals 15 residues. Germline assignment: CDR1 SGHDT and CDR2 YYEEEE. V shed 2 bases and J shed 0 bases, with 9 bases lying between them. The CDR3: CASSFGRVAKNIQYF. The CDR3 DNA sequence: TGTGCCAGCAGCTTCGGTCGAGTAGCCAAAAACATTCAGTACTTC.

This clone came up once. The gene calls are TRBV12-2 and TRBJ2-5. TRBV12-2 is a recognized pseudogene. The CDR3 length is 13 residues. CDR3: CASRLAPAETQYF. DNA of the CDR3: TGTGCAAGTCGCTTAGCTCCGGCAGAGACCCAGTACTTC.